This TCR beta chain was documented in a study of T cell responses to AZD1222 COVID-19 vaccine (dated by TCRdb to the early 2020s). At the level of the whole study: A total of just over 230 trial participants underwent TCR sequencing, of whom some 210 received two doses of AZD1222 and around 26 received two doses of the MenACWY control vaccine. Enrollment into the trials was organized by age into subgroups of 18-55, 56-69 and 70-plus years, and those subgroups contained around 150, 28 and 57 TCR-sequenced participants, respectively.

V lost 3 bases and J lost 1 base; the stretch between them is 10 bases long. Based on the germline V gene, the CDR1 and CDR2 sequences are KGHSH and LQKENI. The CDR3 starts with the cysteine, ends with the phenylalanine, and has 15 residues. Solely the CDR3 DNA is kept, with 45 bases framed from the first base. Beyond this particular receptor, the publication reports: The whole spike protein was spanned by vaccine-associated CD4 TCRs, and dominant responses were seen in regions 160-218 and 743-854. Participants were mostly white British, with more females than males. The authors suggested clonal diversity may have been underestimated. Because no day 14 peak-response samples were available, repertoires were characterized only after the peak T cell response. Spike-specific TCR breadth and depth rose significantly after two AZD1222 doses compared with day 0 and with MenACWY recipients. Conclusions about previously exposed vaccinees are limited because only six or seven AZD1222 recipients were SARS-CoV-2 seropositive at baseline. Nearly half of unique spike-specific TCRs reportedly recognized epitopes outside regions mutated in the B.1.351 and B.1.1.7 variants. In the small 56-69-year group, the increase in depth fell short of significance, most likely because of low power.

The CDR3 regions of human TCRbeta chains were analyzed by immunosequencing. The study's own analysis went as follows. TCRs in the repertoires were compared against a reference library of SARS-CoV-2-specific TCRs that had been generated with the MIRA antigen-specificity platform. Breadth meant the fraction of unique TCRs that were SARS-CoV-2-associated, whereas depth meant the fraction of total T cells that were SARS-CoV-2-associated. Each spike-specific TCR was assigned to its reactive spike region and to a CD4 or CD8 class using the MIRA data. Log10-transformed breadth and depth values were compared by one-way ANOVA with Sidak's multiple comparisons tests. The source is immuneACCESS, and TCRdb retained only in-frame sequences with V and J called. Part of the clones is not carried over; for the studies checked, unresolved V genes explain less than half of this, and the remainder is unexplained. The V and J calls and clone size come from that table; D and trimming were worked out from the DNA. Within this sample are 160,000 or so clones, with approximately 94% of them counted one time only. The ten largest clones take up roughly 4.6% of the sample.

The label giving this sample's time point can be read as: about 28 days (+/-7) after the second vaccine dose. Because spike-specific TCR depth and breadth did not differ between the two schedules, AZD1222 recipients who got a second dose at roughly 4 weeks were pooled with those who got a second dose at roughly 12 weeks. The vaccinee samples were drawn from two UK trials, COV001 and COV002, one of which was a single-blind randomized controlled phase 2/3 trial testing AZD1222 (ChAdOx1 nCoV-19) in healthy adults. For TCRbeta chain sequencing, PBMC samples were collected from trial participants at day 0 and at day 28 after the second dose. Comments on this clone: Its antigen target is currently unknown. Qualities for individual bases were not recorded, and no much larger clone is one base off.

This material consisted of peripheral blood, taken 28 days after the second AZD1222 dose. The receptor's source is an adult who received the AZD1222 COVID-19 vaccine. The rearrangement combines TRBV18 with TRBJ1-3; the D region possibly corresponds to TRBD1 (5 bases align). The DNA sequence is as follows: TGTGCCAGCTCACCGACCAGGGATTCTGGAAACACCATATATTTT. Translated, it gives CASSPTRDSGNTIYF.